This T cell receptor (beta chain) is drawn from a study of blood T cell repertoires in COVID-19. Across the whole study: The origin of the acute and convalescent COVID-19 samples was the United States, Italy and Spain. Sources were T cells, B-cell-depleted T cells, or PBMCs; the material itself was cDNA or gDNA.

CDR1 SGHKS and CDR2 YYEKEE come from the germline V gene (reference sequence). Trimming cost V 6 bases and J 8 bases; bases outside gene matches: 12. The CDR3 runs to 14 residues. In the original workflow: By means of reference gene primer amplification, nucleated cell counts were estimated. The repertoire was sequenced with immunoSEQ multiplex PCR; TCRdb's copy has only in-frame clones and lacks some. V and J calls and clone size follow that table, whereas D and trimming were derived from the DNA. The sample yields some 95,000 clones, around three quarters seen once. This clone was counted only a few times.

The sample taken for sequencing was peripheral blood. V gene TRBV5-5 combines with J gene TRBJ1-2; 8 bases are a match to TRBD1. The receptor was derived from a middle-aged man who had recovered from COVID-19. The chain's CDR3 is CASTPYSGGWGYTF. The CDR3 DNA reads TGTGCCAGCACCCCTTATTCAGGGGGCTGGGGCTACACCTTC. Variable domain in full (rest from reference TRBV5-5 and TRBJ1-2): DAGVTQSPTHLIKTRGQQVTLRCSPISGHKSVSWYQQVLGQGPQFIFQYYEKEERGRGNFPDRFSARQFPNYSSELNVNALLLGDSALYLCASTPYSGGWGYTFGSGTRLTVV.